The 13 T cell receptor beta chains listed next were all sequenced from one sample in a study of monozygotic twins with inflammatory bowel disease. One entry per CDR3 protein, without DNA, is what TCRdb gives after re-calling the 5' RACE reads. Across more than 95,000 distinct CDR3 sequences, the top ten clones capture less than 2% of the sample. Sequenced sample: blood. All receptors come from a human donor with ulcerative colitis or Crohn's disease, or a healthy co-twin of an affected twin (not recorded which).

The CDR3 loop is CASSPRQNSYEQYF. The J gene is TRBJ2-7, the V gene TRBV7-9; TCRdb indicates TRBD1, and absent DNA this call remains unverified. The CDR3 has 14 amino acids. Germline assignment: CDR1 SEHNR and CDR2 FQNEAQ (reference sequence).

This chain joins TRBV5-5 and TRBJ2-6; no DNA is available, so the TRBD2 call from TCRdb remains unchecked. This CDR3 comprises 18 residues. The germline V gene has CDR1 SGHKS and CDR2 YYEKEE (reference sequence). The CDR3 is CASSSRESPLSGANVLTF. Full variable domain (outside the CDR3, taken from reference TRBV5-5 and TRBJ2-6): DAGVTQSPTHLIKTRGQQVTLRCSPISGHKSVSWYQQVLGQGPQFIFQYYEKEERGRGNFPDRFSARQFPNYSSELNVNALLLGDSALYLCASSSRESPLSGANVLTFGAGSRLTVL.

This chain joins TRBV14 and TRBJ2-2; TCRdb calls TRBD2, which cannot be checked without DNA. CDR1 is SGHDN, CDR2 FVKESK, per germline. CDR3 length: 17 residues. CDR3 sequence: CASRRTSGGLNTGELFF.

The CDR3 protein is CASSMTGGETQYF. The chain links TRBV6-5 to TRBJ2-5; TCRdb outputs TRBD1, but without DNA this stays unchecked. The CDR3 totals 13 residues. Germline V gene lookup returns CDR1 MNHEY and CDR2 SVGAGI.

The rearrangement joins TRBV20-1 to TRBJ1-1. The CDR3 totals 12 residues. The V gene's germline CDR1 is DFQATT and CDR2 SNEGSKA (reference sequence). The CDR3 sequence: CSARVESPEAFF.

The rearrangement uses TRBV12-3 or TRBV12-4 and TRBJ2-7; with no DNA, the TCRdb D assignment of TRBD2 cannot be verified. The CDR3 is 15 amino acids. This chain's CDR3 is CASRPGLAGEREQYF.

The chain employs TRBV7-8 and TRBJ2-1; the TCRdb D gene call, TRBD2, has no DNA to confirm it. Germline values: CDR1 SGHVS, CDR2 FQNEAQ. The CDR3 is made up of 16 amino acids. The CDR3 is CASSLVGTSGNNEQFF.

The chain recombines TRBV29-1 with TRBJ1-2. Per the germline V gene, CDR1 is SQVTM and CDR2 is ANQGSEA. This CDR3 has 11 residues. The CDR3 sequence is CSGGGDSGYTF.

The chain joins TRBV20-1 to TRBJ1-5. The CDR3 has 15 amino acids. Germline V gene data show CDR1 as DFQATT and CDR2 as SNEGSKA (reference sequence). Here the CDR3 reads CSASFLGISNQPQHF.

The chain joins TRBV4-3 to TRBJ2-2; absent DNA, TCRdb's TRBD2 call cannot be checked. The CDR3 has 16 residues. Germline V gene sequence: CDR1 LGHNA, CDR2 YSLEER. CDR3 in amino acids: CASSHLAGVPTGELFF.

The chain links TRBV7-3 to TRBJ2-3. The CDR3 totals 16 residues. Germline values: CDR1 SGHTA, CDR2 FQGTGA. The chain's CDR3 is CASSSIAQRGTDTQYF.

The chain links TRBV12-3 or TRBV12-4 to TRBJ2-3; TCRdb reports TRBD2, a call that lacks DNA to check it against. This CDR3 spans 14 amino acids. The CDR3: CASRVTSGTDTQYF.

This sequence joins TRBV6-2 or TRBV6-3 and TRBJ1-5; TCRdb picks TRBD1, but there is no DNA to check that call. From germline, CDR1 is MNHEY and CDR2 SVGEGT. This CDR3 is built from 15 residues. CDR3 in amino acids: CASSYSFPGGQPQHF.